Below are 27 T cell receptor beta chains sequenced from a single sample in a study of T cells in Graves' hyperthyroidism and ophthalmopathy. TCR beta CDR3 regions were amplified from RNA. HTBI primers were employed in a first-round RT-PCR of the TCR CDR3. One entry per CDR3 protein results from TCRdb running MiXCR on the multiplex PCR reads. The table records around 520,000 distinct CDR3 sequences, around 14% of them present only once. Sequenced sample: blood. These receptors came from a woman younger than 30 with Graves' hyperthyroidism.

CDR3 amino acids: CSAHGTDNQPQHF. CDR3 sequence (DNA): TGCAGTGCTCACGGGACAGACAATCAGCCCCAGCATTTT. This sequence joins TRBV20-1 and TRBJ1-5, with 7 positions matching TRBD1. The CDR3 extends over 13 amino acids. Germline V gene lookup returns CDR1 DFQATT and CDR2 SNEGSKA (reference sequence). The J segment lost 3 bases and the V segment lost 5 bases, leaving 4 bases of the junction unmatched.

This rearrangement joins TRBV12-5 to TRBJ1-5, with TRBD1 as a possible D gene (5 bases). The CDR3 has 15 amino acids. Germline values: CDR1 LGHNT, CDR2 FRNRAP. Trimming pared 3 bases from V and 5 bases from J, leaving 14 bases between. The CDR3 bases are TGTGCTAGTGGTTTCTATTCCTCGGGGGATCAGCCCCAGCATTTT. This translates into CASGFYSSGDQPQHF.

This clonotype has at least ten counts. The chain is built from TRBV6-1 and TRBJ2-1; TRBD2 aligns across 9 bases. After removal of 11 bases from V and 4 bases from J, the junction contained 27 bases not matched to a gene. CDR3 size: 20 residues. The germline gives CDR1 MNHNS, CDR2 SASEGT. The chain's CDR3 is CAGGAGVQALEGLAYNEQFF. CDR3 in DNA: TGTGCCGGCGGGGCAGGGGTTCAGGCCTTAGAAGGACTAGCGTACAATGAGCAGTTCTTC.

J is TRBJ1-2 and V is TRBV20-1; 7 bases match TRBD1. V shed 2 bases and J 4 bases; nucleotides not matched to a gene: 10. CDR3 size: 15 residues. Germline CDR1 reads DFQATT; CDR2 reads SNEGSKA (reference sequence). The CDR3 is CSARISRGLGYGYTF. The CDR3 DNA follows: TGCAGTGCTAGAATATCGAGGGGGCTGGGCTATGGCTACACCTTC.

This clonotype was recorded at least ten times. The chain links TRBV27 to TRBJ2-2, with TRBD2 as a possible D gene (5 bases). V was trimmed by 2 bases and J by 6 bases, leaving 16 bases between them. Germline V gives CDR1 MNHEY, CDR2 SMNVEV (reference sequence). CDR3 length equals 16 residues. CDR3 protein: CASSLSGSSRAGELFF. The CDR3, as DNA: TGTGCCAGCAGTTTAAGTGGCAGTTCGAGGGCCGGGGAGCTGTTTTTT.

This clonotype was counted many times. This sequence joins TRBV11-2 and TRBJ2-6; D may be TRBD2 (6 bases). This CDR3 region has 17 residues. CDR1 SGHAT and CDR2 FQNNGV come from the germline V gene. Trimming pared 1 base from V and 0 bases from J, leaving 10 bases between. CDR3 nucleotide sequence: TGTGCCAGCAGCTTAGCCCCCGGGGGCTCTGGGGCCAACGTCCTGACTTTC. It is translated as CASSLAPGGSGANVLTF.

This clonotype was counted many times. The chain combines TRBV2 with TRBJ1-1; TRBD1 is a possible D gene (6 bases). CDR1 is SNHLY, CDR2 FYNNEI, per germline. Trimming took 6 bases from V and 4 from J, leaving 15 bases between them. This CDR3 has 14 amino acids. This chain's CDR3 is CASRQGGGLTEAFF. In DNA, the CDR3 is TGTGCCAGCAGACAAGGGGGGGGGCTCACTGAAGCTTTCTTT.

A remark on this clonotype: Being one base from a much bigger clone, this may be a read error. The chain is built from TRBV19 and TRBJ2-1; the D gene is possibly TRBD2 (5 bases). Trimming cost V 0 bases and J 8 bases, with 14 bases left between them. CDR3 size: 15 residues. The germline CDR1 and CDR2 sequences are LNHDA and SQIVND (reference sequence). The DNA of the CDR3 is TGTGCCAGTAGTATAGATCCCCCCCCTAGCTATGAGCAGTTCTTC. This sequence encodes CASSIDPPPSYEQFF.

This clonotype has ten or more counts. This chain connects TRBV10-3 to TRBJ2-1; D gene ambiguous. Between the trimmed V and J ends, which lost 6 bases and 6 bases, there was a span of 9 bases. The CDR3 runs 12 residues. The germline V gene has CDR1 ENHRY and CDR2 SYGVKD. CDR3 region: CAIRGLANEQFF. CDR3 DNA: TGTGCCATCAGGGGGTTAGCCAATGAGCAGTTCTTC.

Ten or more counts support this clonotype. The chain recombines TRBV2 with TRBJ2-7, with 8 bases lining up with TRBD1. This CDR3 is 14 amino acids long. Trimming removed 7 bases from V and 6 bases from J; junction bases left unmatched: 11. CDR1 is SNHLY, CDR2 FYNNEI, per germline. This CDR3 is CASNVEQGAREQYF. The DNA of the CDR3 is TGTGCCAGCAACGTCGAGCAGGGGGCACGCGAGCAGTACTTC.

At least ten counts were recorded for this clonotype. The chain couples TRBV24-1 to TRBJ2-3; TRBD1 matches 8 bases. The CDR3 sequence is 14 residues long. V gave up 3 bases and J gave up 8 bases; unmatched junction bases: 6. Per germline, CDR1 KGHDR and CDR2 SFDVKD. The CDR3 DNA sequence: TGTGCCACCAGTGATGGCGGACAGGGCGGTACGCAGTATTTT. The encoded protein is CATSDGGQGGTQYF.

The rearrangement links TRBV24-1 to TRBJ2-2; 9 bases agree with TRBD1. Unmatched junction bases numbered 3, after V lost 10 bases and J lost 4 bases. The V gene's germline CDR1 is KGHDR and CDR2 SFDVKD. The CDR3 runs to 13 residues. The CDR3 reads CATRQGGTGELFF. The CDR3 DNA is TGTGCCACTCGACAGGGGGGCACCGGGGAGCTGTTTTTT.

The CDR3 region has the DNA TGTGCCAGTTGCCGGGCGCCTTCCTACGAGCAGTACGTC. Its translation is CASCRAPSYEQYV. V gene TRBV6-1 combines with J gene TRBJ2-7; D uncertain. Trimming took off 9 bases at V and 1 base at J, with 13 bases between the two ends. The CDR3 runs to 13 residues. CDR1 is MNHNS and CDR2 is SASEGT in the germline V gene.

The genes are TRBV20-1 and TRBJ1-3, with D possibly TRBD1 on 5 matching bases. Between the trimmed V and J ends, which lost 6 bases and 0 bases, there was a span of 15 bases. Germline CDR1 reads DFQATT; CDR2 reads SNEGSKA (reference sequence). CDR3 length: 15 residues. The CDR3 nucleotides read TGCAGTGCCGCAGGGATAGCACACTCTGGAAACACCATATATTTT. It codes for CSAAGIAHSGNTIYF.

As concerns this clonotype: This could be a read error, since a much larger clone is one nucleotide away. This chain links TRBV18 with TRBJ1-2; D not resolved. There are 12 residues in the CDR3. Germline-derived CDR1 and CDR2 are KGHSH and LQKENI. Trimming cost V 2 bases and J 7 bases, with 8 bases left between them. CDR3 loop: CASSPVSCGYTF. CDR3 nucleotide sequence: TGTGCCAGCTCACCAGTGAGCTGTGGCTACACCTTC.

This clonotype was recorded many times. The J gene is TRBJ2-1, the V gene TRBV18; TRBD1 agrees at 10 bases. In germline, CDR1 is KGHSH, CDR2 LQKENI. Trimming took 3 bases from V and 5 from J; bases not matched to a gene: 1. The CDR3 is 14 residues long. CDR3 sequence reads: CASSPGTGDNEQFF. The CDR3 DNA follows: TGTGCCAGCTCACCCGGGACAGGGGACAATGAGCAGTTCTTC.

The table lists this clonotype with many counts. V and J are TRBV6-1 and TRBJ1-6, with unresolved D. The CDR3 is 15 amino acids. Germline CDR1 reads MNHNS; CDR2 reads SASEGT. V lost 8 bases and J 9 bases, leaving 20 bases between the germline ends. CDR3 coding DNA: TGTGCCAGCGCGCCCAGTCAGTCGCCGTTTTCACCCCTCCACTTT. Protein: CASAPSQSPFSPLHF.

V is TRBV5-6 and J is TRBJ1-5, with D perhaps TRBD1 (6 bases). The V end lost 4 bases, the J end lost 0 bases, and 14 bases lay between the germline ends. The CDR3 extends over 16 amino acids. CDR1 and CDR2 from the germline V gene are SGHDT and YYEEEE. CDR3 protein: CASSRRQAYSNQPQHF. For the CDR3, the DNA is TGTGCCAGCAGCCGGAGACAGGCCTATAGCAATCAGCCCCAGCATTTT.

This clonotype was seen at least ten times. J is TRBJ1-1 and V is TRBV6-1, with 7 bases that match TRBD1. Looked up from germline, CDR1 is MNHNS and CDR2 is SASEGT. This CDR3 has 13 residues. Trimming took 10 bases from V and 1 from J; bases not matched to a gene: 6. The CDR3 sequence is CATAGTANTEAFF. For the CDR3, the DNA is TGTGCCACAGCCGGGACAGCGAACACTGAAGCTTTCTTT.

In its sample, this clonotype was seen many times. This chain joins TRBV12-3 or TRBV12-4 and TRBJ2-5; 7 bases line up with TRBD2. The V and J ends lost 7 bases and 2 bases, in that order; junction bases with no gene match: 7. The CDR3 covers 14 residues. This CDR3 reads CASKRAGNQETQYF. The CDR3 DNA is TGTGCCAGCAAAAGAGCGGGGAATCAAGAGACCCAGTACTTC.

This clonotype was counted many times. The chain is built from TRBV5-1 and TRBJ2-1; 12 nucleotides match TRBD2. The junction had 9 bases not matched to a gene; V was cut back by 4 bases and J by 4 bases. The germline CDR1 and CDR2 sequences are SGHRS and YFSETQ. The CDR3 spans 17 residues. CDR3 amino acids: CASSLRTSGRLYNEQFF. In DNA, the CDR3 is TGCGCCAGCAGCCTTAGAACTAGCGGGAGGCTGTACAATGAGCAGTTCTTC.

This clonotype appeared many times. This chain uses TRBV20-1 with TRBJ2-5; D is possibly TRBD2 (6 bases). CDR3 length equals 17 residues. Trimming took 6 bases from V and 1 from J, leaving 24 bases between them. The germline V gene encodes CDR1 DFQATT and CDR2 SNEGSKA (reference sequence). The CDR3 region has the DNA TGCAGTGCCCCGCGCTACGGGAGATGGGGTTCCCAAGAGACCCAGTACTTC. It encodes CSAPRYGRWGSQETQYF.

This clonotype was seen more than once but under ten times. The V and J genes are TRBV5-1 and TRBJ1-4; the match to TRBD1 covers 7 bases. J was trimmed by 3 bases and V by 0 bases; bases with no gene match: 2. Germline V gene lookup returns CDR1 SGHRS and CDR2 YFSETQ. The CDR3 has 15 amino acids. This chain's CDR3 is CASSLAGTANEKLFF. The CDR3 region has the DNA TGCGCCAGCAGCTTGGCCGGGACAGCTAATGAAAAACTGTTTTTT.

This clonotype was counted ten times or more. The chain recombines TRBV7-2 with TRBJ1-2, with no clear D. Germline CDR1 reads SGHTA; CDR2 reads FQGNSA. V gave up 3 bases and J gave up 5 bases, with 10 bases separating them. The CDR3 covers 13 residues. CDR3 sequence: CASSFGQTYGYTF. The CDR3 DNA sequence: TGTGCCAGCAGCTTTGGGCAGACGTATGGCTACACCTTC.

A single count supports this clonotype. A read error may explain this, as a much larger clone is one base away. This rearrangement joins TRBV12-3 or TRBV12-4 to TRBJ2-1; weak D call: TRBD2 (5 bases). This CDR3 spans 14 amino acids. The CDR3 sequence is CASRLASSYNEQFF. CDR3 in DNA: TGTGCCAGCAGGTTAGCGAGCTCCTACAATGAGCAGTTCTTC.

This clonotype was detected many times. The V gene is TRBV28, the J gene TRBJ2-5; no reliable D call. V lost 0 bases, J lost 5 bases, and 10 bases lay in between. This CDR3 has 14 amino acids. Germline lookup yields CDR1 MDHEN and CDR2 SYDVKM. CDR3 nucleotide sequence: TGTGCCAGCAGTTTATGGACAACCCAGGAGACCCAGTACTTC. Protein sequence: CASSLWTTQETQYF.

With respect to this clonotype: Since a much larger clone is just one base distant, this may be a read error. This CDR3 reads CAGSEGQVEGYTF. In DNA form, the CDR3 reads TGTGCCGGCAGTGAAGGTCAGGTGGAAGGCTACACCTTC. The chain recombines TRBV2 with TRBJ1-2; D gene ambiguous. This CDR3 has 13 amino acids. Germline V lookup: CDR1 SNHLY, CDR2 FYNNEI.